This T cell receptor (gamma chain) originates from a study of Vδ1+ human thymocytes. The study, taken as a whole, reports: In the thymus, TRG and TRD repertoires looked highly polyclonal with Gaussian CDR3 lengths.

RNA was extracted from the cells and then reverse transcribed. CDR3 amplicons came from multiplex PCR with pooled V-gene forward and constant-region reverse primers. TCRdb made new clone calls on the multiplex PCR reads using CATT. The sample records 25,000 to 30,000 gamma-chain clones, 15% to 25% being singletons. Germline V gene sequence: CDR1 VTNTFY, CDR2 YDVSTARD (reference sequence). The CDR3 totals 14 residues. The sample holds a few counts of this clone. Its antigen is unidentified. At one end the junction does not follow the germline gene, possibly because of a read error. The V call is TRGV3, the J call TRGJ1 or TRGJ2. This TCR was recovered from a boy under two years old who had congenital heart surgery. Sequenced input: Vdelta1+ gamma-delta thymocytes from the thymus. Subset indicated: FACS-sorted CD3+ TCRalphabeta- TCRVdelta1+ TCRVdelta2- thymocytes. DNA of the CDR3: TGTGCCACCCGGGACACCCCCCCTTTGGATAAGAAACTCTTT. As protein: CATRDTPPLDKKLF.